This TCR beta chain was recovered during a study of post-analysis software for immune sequencing data. For the study at large: Recorded disease courses covered relapsing-remitting, secondary progressive and progressive-relapsing multiple sclerosis. Some patients had no subtype annotation. Study conclusions and caveats: Significantly lower normalized Chao1 diversity was seen in multiple sclerosis patients than in controls.

This clonotype was found a few times. Antigen unknown. The TCR beta cDNA libraries carried unique molecular identifiers. TCRdb called the PCR reads again in MiXCR, with one record for every CDR3 protein. The sample has about half a million distinct CDR3 sequences; around 40% are singletons. The sequence was collected from a girl under 18 with multiple sclerosis. The source material was blood.

CDR3: CATSRDPPGGKTQYF. In nucleotides, the CDR3 is TGTGCCACCAGCAGAGATCCTCCCGGGGGCAAGACCCAGTACTTC. The V call is TRBV15, the J call TRBJ2-7; the D call may be TRBD1 or TRBD2 (6 bases each). The J call may not be correct, given that the DNA end is closer to TRBJ2-5. The CDR3 has 15 amino acids. The germline V gene has CDR1 LNHNV and CDR2 YYDKDF (reference sequence).